The next 12 T cell receptor beta chains were all read from a single sample in a study of cytomegalovirus exposure and HLA in healthy donors. PCR employed 60 Vbeta and 13 Jbeta primers. Assay: immunoSEQ multiplex PCR; the TCRdb copy retains only in-frame clones and omits some. The repertoire holds some 87,000 clones, with around 76% as singletons. The sequenced material came from PBMCs. The source is a man younger than 35 in good health and CMV-seropositive.

The rearrangement uses TRBV2 and TRBJ2-5; possible D gene TRBD1, 7 bases. Germline loops: CDR1 SNHLY, CDR2 FYNNEI. The CDR3 is made up of 14 amino acids. V shed 5 bases and J shed 4 bases, with 14 bases lying between them. The DNA of the CDR3 is TGTGCCAGCAGTTATCAGGGGGGCGGAGAGACCCAGTACTTC. Translating it yields CASSYQGGGETQYF. The variable domain in full, with the rest retrieved from reference TRBV2 and TRBJ2-5, is EPEVTQTPSHQVTQMGQEVILRCVPISNHLYFYWYRQILGQKVEFLVSFYNNEISEKSEIFDDQFSVERPDGSNFTLKIRSTKLEDSAMYFCASSYQGGGETQYFGPGTRLLVL.

The CDR3, as DNA: TGTGCCAGCAGCTTTTTCAGTAGCGGGAGAGTTAGCTCCTACGAGCAGTACTTC. This codes for CASSFFSSGRVSSYEQYF. The V and J genes are TRBV13 and TRBJ2-7; 9 bases are a match to TRBD2. The germline V gene encodes CDR1 PRHDT and CDR2 FYEKMQ (reference sequence). V trimming: 3 bases; J trimming: 0 bases; junction bases outside the gene matches: 12. The CDR3 loop spans 18 amino acids.

This chain uses TRBV11-2 with TRBJ2-1; tentatively, D is TRBD2 (6 bases). CDR1 is SGHAT and CDR2 is FQNNGV in the germline V gene. Trimming left V 10 bases short and J 4 bases short, with 29 bases between. The CDR3 loop spans 18 amino acids. The CDR3 loop reads CATGGIGLGERGYNEQFF. The CDR3 DNA reads TGTGCCACCGGCGGGATAGGCCTCGGGGAGAGAGGGTACAATGAGCAGTTCTTC.

The table lists this clone with a count of one. This chain uses TRBV4-2 with TRBJ1-2, with 7 bases identical to TRBD1. Germline V CDR1 and CDR2: LGHNA, YNFKEQ. V lost 0 bases to trimming and J lost 7 bases; unmatched junction nucleotides: 11. The CDR3 contains 16 residues. The CDR3 is CASSQEAGTVSFGYTF. In nucleotides, the CDR3 is TGTGCCAGCAGCCAAGAGGCCGGGACAGTTTCTTTTGGCTACACCTTC.

The rearrangement links TRBV28 to TRBJ2-5, with 13 bases matching TRBD2. This CDR3 has 17 amino acids. J gave up 4 bases and V 6 bases, and 11 bases lay outside the gene matches. Germline CDR1 MDHEN, CDR2 SYDVKM. The CDR3 DNA is TGTGCCAGCAGCCCCTGGACTAGCGGGAGACTGAGAGAGACCCAGTACTTC. Its protein is CASSPWTSGRLRETQYF.

This chain joins TRBV2 and TRBJ1-5; a weak D match, TRBD1 (5 bases). Germline CDR1 SNHLY, CDR2 FYNNEI. The CDR3 is made up of 15 amino acids. V shed 6 bases and J shed 0 bases, with 12 bases lying between them. CDR3 DNA sequence: TGTGCCAGCAGATACAGGTCCGATAGCAATCAGCCCCAGCATTTT. Translated, it gives CASRYRSDSNQPQHF. Full variable domain (outside the CDR3, taken from reference TRBV2 and TRBJ1-5): EPEVTQTPSHQVTQMGQEVILRCVPISNHLYFYWYRQILGQKVEFLVSFYNNEISEKSEIFDDQFSVERPDGSNFTLKIRSTKLEDSAMYFCASRYRSDSNQPQHFGDGTRLSIL.

This clone is a singleton in its sample. The chain's CDR3 is CASSGDRDNEQFF. The CDR3 region has the DNA TGTGCCAGCAGCGGAGACAGAGACAATGAGCAGTTCTTC. The rearrangement links TRBV7-8 to TRBJ2-1, with a possible D match to TRBD1 (5 bases). Germline-derived CDR1 and CDR2 are SGHVS and FQNEAQ. The CDR3 totals 13 residues. The V end lost 5 bases, the J end lost 5 bases, and 10 bases lay between the germline ends.

The chain recombines TRBV11-2 with TRBJ2-7; TRBD2 might be the D (5 bases). V gave up 5 bases and J gave up 2 bases, with 10 bases separating them. Germline assignment: CDR1 SGHAT and CDR2 FQNNGV. The CDR3 runs 13 residues. The chain's CDR3 is CASSHPGAYEQYF. The CDR3, as DNA: TGTGCCAGCAGCCACCCCGGGGCCTACGAGCAGTACTTC. Drawing the rest from reference TRBV11-2 and TRBJ2-7, the complete variable domain is EAGVAQSPRYKIIEKRQSVAFWCNPISGHATLYWYQQILGQGPKLLIQFQNNGVVDDSQLPKDRFSAERLKGVDSTLKIQPAKLEDSAVYLCASSHPGAYEQYFGPGTRLTVT.

This sequence joins TRBV7-8 and TRBJ2-5, with D perhaps matching TRBD1 (5 bases). The CDR3 consists of 15 residues. Germline V lookup: CDR1 SGHVS, CDR2 FQNEAQ. Trimming removed 0 bases from V and 5 bases from J, with 13 bases in between. The CDR3 nucleotides read TGTGCCAGCAGCTTAGCATCTGGGGCCGGGGAGACCCAGTACTTC. Translated, it gives CASSLASGAGETQYF.

The rearrangement links TRBV6-1 to TRBJ2-3, with TRBD2 identical over 7 bases. The CDR3 spans 16 residues. CDR1 and CDR2 (germline): MNHNS, SASEGT. Trimming cost V 4 bases and J 1 base; bases outside gene matches: 8. In DNA, the CDR3 is TGTGCCAGCAGTGCGTTAGCGGGCCCTCGCACAGATACGCAGTATTTT. Translation gives CASSALAGPRTDTQYF.

This chain links TRBV29-1 with TRBJ2-7, with TRBD1 identical over 8 bases. After removal of 1 base from V and 4 bases from J, the junction contained 9 bases not matched to a gene. The germline V gene encodes CDR1 SQVTM and CDR2 ANQGSEA. CDR3 length: 15 residues. CDR3 DNA: TGCAGCGTTGAAGCGGCTCTAGGACAGGGATACGAGCAGTACTTC. It is translated as CSVEAALGQGYEQYF.

The chain couples TRBV7-3 to TRBJ2-7, with TRBD1 identical over 7 bases. Germline V gene data show CDR1 as SGHTA and CDR2 as FQGTGA. V was clipped by 1 base and J by 4 bases; unmatched bases: 4. CDR3 size: 14 residues. The CDR3 sequence: CASSLSKGAYEQYF. The CDR3 DNA reads as TGTGCCAGCAGCTTAAGTAAGGGGGCTTACGAGCAGTACTTC.